The 3 T cell receptor beta chains given below trace back to one sample, sequenced in a study of T-cell memory formation after mild COVID-19. One entry per CDR3 protein results from TCRdb running MiXCR on the 5' RACE reads. The sample shows around 340,000 distinct CDR3 sequences, approximately 13% of them seen only once. The sequencing sample was made of PBMCs or a T cell subset sorted from them (not recorded which). The receptors originated from a man between 18 and 29 years old who had mild COVID-19 (a few samples of this study predate the infection). Cell type and time point are not known.

This chain uses TRBV2 with TRBJ1-5; D remains unclear. V lost 6 bases and J 0 bases, leaving 6 bases between the germline ends. The CDR3 loop spans 13 amino acids. In germline, CDR1 is SNHLY, CDR2 FYNNEI. The CDR3 protein is CASRWSSNQPQHF. The CDR3 nucleotides are TGTGCCAGCAGATGGAGTAGCAATCAGCCCCAGCATTTT.

The chain recombines TRBV2 with TRBJ2-5; 7 bases map to TRBD2. Trimming at V came to 8 bases and at J to 4 bases, leaving 10 bases not matched to a gene. This CDR3 comprises 14 residues. The germline V gene encodes CDR1 SNHLY and CDR2 FYNNEI. CDR3 residues: CASVSQAGRETQYF. The CDR3 DNA sequence: TGTGCCAGCGTTTCCCAAGCGGGGAGAGAGACCCAGTACTTC.

The table lists this clonotype with many counts. The rearrangement uses TRBV7-6 and TRBJ2-5; D perhaps matches TRBD2 (6 bases). V was clipped by 2 bases and J by 5 bases, with 12 bases between them. Germline lookup yields CDR1 SGHVS and CDR2 FNYEAQ. This CDR3 has 14 residues. The CDR3: CASSLRSREETQYF. CDR3 in DNA: TGTGCCAGCAGCTTAAGAAGCCGGGAGGAGACCCAGTACTTC.